What follows describes a single T cell receptor beta chain. Generated by immunoSEQ multiplex PCR, the TCRdb table keeps only in-frame clones and is missing some. The sample includes about 150,000 clones, around 78% seen only once; the top ten take approximately 1.8%. This sample stems from a study of blood T cell repertoires in COVID-19. From germline, CDR1 is SGHNT and CDR2 YYREEE (reference sequence). The CDR3 has 14 amino acids. The trim removed 0 bases at V and 7 bases at J, leaving 6 bases unmatched. The rearrangement links TRBV5-4 to TRBJ1-2; 7 bases agree with TRBD1. Sequences were obtained from peripheral blood. The TCR sequence derives from a man at least 80 years old with acute or convalescent COVID-19. CDR3: CASSLGDRAFGYTF. The CDR3 DNA reads TGTGCCAGCAGCTTGGGTGACAGGGCGTTTGGCTACACCTTC.